This T cell receptor (beta chain) is drawn from a study of cytomegalovirus exposure and HLA in healthy donors. Germline lookup yields CDR1 MDHEN and CDR2 SYDVKM. V shed 9 bases and J shed 2 bases, with 10 bases lying between them. There are 12 residues in the CDR3. The PCR had 60 Vbeta and 13 Jbeta primers. Produced via immunoSEQ multiplex PCR; TCRdb's table is partial and in-frame only. Of 150,000 to 200,000 clones detected, 79% appear once; the ten largest clones hold roughly 1.5%. Sample: PBMCs. The genes are TRBV28 and TRBJ2-5, with D perhaps TRBD2 (5 bases). This clonotype was obtained from a girl aged 10-17 years in good health and CMV-seropositive. DNA for the CDR3: TGTGCCAGTTCAGACTATCAAGAGACCCAGTACTTC. This translates into CASSDYQETQYF.